The sequence of this T cell receptor (beta chain) was determined in a study of T cell responses to AZD1222 COVID-19 vaccine. Study-level results: Two AZD1222 doses significantly raised spike-specific TCR breadth and depth over controls.

Clones were sequenced by immunoSEQ multiplex PCR, and TCRdb holds only the in-frame ones, with some missing. The table records some 140,000 clones, 90% to 95% of them present only once. The J segment lost 4 bases and the V segment lost 1 base, leaving 0 bases of the junction unmatched. In germline, CDR1 is MNHNS, CDR2 SASEGT. CDR3 length: 14 amino acids. In regard to this clone: Antigen: not known.

The rearrangement joins TRBV6-1 to TRBJ2-3; 9 bases are shared with TRBD1. This TCR was sampled from an adult in good health. The sample consisted of peripheral blood, taken on day 0 of AZD1222 vaccination. The CDR3 region is CASSEGQGADTQYF. DNA for the CDR3: TGTGCCAGCAGTGAAGGACAGGGGGCAGATACGCAGTATTTT.